This T cell receptor beta chain was sequenced during a study of cytomegalovirus exposure and HLA in healthy donors. V lost 2 bases and J 5 bases, leaving 22 bases between the germline ends. This CDR3 spans 17 amino acids. Per the germline V gene, CDR1 is SGHTS and CDR2 is YDEGEE. The study's findings and limits: In a later analysis, several top co-occurrence clusters appeared linked to parvovirus B19, influenza, CMV and Epstein-Barr virus.

About this clone: Its antigen is still unknown.

With 60 Vbeta and 13 Jbeta primers, the PCR was carried out. Sequenced by immunoSEQ multiplex PCR; TCRdb stores in-frame clones only, minus some. The profile shows 200,000 or so clones, 84% of them singletons. The sequence came from a boy aged 10-17 years in good health and CMV-seronegative. The chain uses TRBV5-8 and TRBJ1-1, with D unclear. What was sequenced was PBMCs. In DNA, the CDR3 is TGTGCCAGCAGCTTCCAGCGTAACGGACTAGCGGGAACTGAAGCTTTCTTT. It encodes CASSFQRNGLAGTEAFF.